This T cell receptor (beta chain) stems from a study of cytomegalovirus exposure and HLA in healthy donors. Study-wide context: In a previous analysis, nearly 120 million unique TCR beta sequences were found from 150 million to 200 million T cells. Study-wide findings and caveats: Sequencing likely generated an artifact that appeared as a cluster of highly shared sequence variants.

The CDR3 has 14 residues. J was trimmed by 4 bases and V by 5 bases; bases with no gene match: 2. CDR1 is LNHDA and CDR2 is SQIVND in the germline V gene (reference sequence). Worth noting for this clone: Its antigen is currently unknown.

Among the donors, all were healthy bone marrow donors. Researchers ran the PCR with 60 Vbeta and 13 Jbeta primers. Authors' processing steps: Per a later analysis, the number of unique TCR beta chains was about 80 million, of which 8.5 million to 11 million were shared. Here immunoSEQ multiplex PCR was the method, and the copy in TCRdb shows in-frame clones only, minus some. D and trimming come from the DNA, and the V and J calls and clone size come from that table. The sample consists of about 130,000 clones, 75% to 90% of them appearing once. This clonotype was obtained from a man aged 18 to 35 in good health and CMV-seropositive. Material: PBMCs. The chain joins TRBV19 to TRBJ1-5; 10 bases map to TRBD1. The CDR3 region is CASSGGQGNQPQHF. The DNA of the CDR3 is TGTGCCAGTAGTGGGGGACAGGGGAATCAGCCCCAGCATTTT.